The 17 T cell receptor beta chains in this list originate from one sample, sequenced in a study of Ad26.COV2.S vaccination and SARS-CoV-2 variants. Treatment described: around 19 received Ad26.COV2.S at low or high dose, single or two shots; several received placebo; per-sample allocation not given. Samples were taken on day 63 after the first vaccine or placebo injection. Assay: immunoSEQ multiplex PCR; the TCRdb copy retains only in-frame clones and omits some. The profile shows about 350,000 clones, around 89% of them singletons. The sequences come from peripheral blood, collected in a trial of Ad26.COV2.S vaccine versus placebo. The receptor set was obtained from a person between 18 and 59 years old who received the Ad26.COV2.S COVID-19 vaccine or a placebo.

The chain combines TRBV11-2 with TRBJ2-1; D uncertain. The ends were cut back, 0 bases at V and 2 bases at J, with 14 bases in the middle. The germline gives CDR1 SGHAT, CDR2 FQNNGV. CDR3 size: 17 residues. The CDR3 DNA sequence: TGTGCCAGCAGCTTAGATAGCTTAGATAGGCCCTACAATGAGCAGTTCTTC. Its translation: CASSLDSLDRPYNEQFF.

V usage is TRBV11-2 and J usage is TRBJ2-6; D gene ambiguous. The CDR3 extends over 18 amino acids. V was cut by 5 bases and J by 0 bases, with 17 bases left in between. Germline V CDR1 and CDR2: SGHAT, FQNNGV. The CDR3 DNA reads as TGTGCCAGCAGCATAAGGGCCGGCTGGGACTCTGGGGCCAACGTCCTGACTTTC. It codes for CASSIRAGWDSGANVLTF.

V usage is TRBV29-1 and J usage is TRBJ2-2; D is possibly TRBD1 (5 bases). From germline, CDR1 is SQVTM and CDR2 ANQGSEA. The CDR3 extends over 14 amino acids. Trimming took off 6 bases at V and 1 base at J, with 12 bases between the two ends. The DNA of the CDR3 is TGCAGCGTCGGCAACAGGAAGAACACCGGGGAGCTGTTTTTT. This codes for CSVGNRKNTGELFF.

The chain recombines TRBV5-4 with TRBJ1-1; TRBD1 aligns across 8 bases. The V gene's germline CDR1 is SGHNT and CDR2 YYREEE (reference sequence). The CDR3 runs 14 residues. Trimming cost V 3 bases and J 5 bases; bases outside gene matches: 6. The CDR3 DNA sequence: TGTGCCAGCAGCTCGACAGGGGCTGAGACTGAAGCTTTCTTT. Protein product: CASSSTGAETEAFF.

The V and J genes are TRBV2 and TRBJ1-5; no clear D gene. The CDR3 has 14 amino acids. The V gene lost 3 bases and the J gene lost 2 bases, with 8 bases spanning the gap. Looked up from germline, CDR1 is SNHLY and CDR2 is FYNNEI. The CDR3 sequence is CASSDRPGNQPQHF. The CDR3 nucleotides read TGTGCCAGCAGTGACAGGCCGGGCAATCAGCCCCAGCATTTT.

This chain links TRBV6-1 with TRBJ2-2, with 9 bases lining up with TRBD2. The CDR3 extends over 15 amino acids. The V segment lost 1 base and the J segment 4 bases; nucleotides outside the gene matches: 1. CDR1 and CDR2 from the germline V gene are MNHNS and SASEGT. As DNA, the CDR3 is TGTGCCAGCAGTGAAGATAGCGGGGGCACCGGGGAGCTGTTTTTT. As protein: CASSEDSGGTGELFF.

This chain uses TRBV5-6 with TRBJ2-5; D is unresolved. Germline V gene sequence: CDR1 SGHDT, CDR2 YYEEEE. V dropped 1 base and J dropped 1 base, with 5 bases sitting between them. The CDR3 spans 13 residues. The CDR3 spells CASSLMGQETQYF. The CDR3 nucleotides are TGTGCCAGCAGCTTGATGGGCCAAGAGACCCAGTACTTC.

This chain connects TRBV28 to TRBJ1-4; D possibly corresponds to TRBD1 (6 bases). Trimming removed 8 bases at V and 5 bases at J, with 18 bases between. The CDR3 runs 15 residues. The germline gives CDR1 MDHEN, CDR2 SYDVKM. In DNA, the CDR3 is TGTGCCAGCCTGCTTGGGTGGGGGCGAAATGAAAAACTGTTTTTT. It is translated as CASLLGWGRNEKLFF.

The chain joins TRBV7-2 to TRBJ2-7; 12 bases map to TRBD2. Looked up from germline, CDR1 is SGHTA and CDR2 is FQGNSA. The trim removed 2 bases at V and 3 bases at J, leaving 11 bases unmatched. This CDR3 region has 18 residues. The CDR3 coding sequence is TGTGCCAGCAGCTTACTGCTAGCGGGGGGGCTATCTCTCTACGAGCAGTACTTC. It is translated as CASSLLLAGGLSLYEQYF.

The chain couples TRBV18 to TRBJ2-1, with TRBD1 matching 8 bases. The CDR3 loop spans 17 amino acids. Trimming took 3 bases from V and 4 from J; bases not matched to a gene: 11. Germline lookup yields CDR1 KGHSH and CDR2 LQKENI. CDR3 in amino acids: CASSPETGANPYNEQFF. CDR3 nucleotides: TGTGCCAGCTCACCTGAGACAGGGGCGAATCCATACAATGAGCAGTTCTTC.

The chain employs TRBV5-1 and TRBJ1-1; the D gene is possibly TRBD1 (5 bases). The ends were cut back, 0 bases at V and 1 base at J, with 10 bases in the middle. CDR3 size: 15 residues. Germline V gives CDR1 SGHRS, CDR2 YFSETQ. The CDR3 spells CASSLAGTGNTEAFF. CDR3 DNA: TGCGCCAGCAGCTTGGCCGGGACGGGGAACACTGAAGCTTTCTTT.

The V gene is TRBV6-1, the J gene TRBJ2-7; D is tentatively TRBD1 or TRBD2 (6 bases each). The CDR3 loop spans 16 amino acids. The germline CDR1 and CDR2 sequences are MNHNS and SASEGT. The V gene lost 3 bases and the J gene lost 0 bases, with 15 bases spanning the gap. This CDR3 is CASSEEGHYHSYEQYF. CDR3 nucleotides: TGTGCCAGCAGTGAGGAGGGACACTACCACTCCTACGAGCAGTACTTC.

This clone was seen a few times. The chain joins TRBV2 to TRBJ1-3; D remains ambiguous. V shed 3 bases and J shed 4 bases, with 10 bases lying between them. Per the germline V gene, CDR1 is SNHLY and CDR2 is FYNNEI. This CDR3 comprises 14 residues. The CDR3, as DNA: TGTGCCAGCAGTGAGCCCAGAGCCGGAAACACCATATATTTT. Its protein is CASSEPRAGNTIYF.

J is TRBJ2-7 and V is TRBV5-1; D is ambiguous. This CDR3 has 14 amino acids. Germline V gives CDR1 SGHRS, CDR2 YFSETQ. Trimming removed 0 bases at V and 4 bases at J, with 11 bases between. The CDR3 DNA sequence: TGCGCCAGCAGCTTGGAGGCTTTCGCATACGAGCAGTACTTC. It codes for CASSLEAFAYEQYF.

V gene TRBV9 combines with J gene TRBJ2-1, with D unresolved. CDR1 is SGDLS, CDR2 YYNGEE, per germline. Trimming pared 1 base from V and 8 bases from J, leaving 19 bases between. CDR3 length: 16 amino acids. The chain's CDR3 is CASSVTTDPRFDEQFF. The CDR3 DNA sequence: TGTGCCAGCAGCGTAACCACAGATCCCCGTTTTGATGAGCAGTTCTTC.

As for this clone: Other DNA sequences within the sample encode an identical CDR3. The V call is TRBV4-2, the J call TRBJ2-3, with TRBD2 identical over 9 bases. Germline-derived CDR1 and CDR2 are LGHNA and YNFKEQ. V was clipped by 0 bases and J by 1 base; unmatched bases: 2. The CDR3 consists of 16 residues. This chain's CDR3 is CASSQDWTSGTDTQYF. The CDR3 region has the DNA TGTGCCAGCAGCCAAGACTGGACTAGCGGCACAGATACGCAGTATTTT.

J is TRBJ2-1 and V is TRBV28, with TRBD2 matching over 13 bases. CDR1 is MDHEN and CDR2 is SYDVKM in the germline V gene. The CDR3 runs 15 residues. J gave up 6 bases and V 6 bases, and 5 bases lay outside the gene matches. The CDR3 coding sequence is TGTGCCAGCAGACCCGGACTAGCGGGAGTCAATGAGCAGTTCTTC. Its translation is CASRPGLAGVNEQFF.